The T cell receptor beta chain under discussion was sequenced for a study of T-cell reconstitution after alpha-beta-depleted transplantation in children. Overall study findings and caveats: Newly made T cells mostly supplied T-cell counts and diversity one year after transplant.

The CDR3 runs to 17 residues. J gave up 3 bases and V 4 bases, and 14 bases lay outside the gene matches. From germline, CDR1 is DFQATT and CDR2 SNEGSKA (reference sequence). The TCRbeta library incorporated unique molecular identifiers. MiXCR, run by TCRdb on the PCR reads, gives a single entry per CDR3 protein. The sample contains about 470,000 distinct CDR3 sequences, roughly 44% of which appear only once. Concerning this clonotype: As yet, its antigen is unknown.

Sequencing was performed on PBMCs, taken before TCRalphabeta/CD19-depleted stem cell transplant. The V gene is TRBV20-1, the J gene TRBJ2-1; 8 bases agree with TRBD2. This receptor was obtained from a girl aged 2 to 10 with aplastic anemia, due to receive a stem cell transplant. CDR3: CSAITSGAPGYYNEQFF. CDR3 DNA: TGCAGTGCTATAACTAGCGGAGCCCCGGGGTACTACAATGAGCAGTTCTTC.